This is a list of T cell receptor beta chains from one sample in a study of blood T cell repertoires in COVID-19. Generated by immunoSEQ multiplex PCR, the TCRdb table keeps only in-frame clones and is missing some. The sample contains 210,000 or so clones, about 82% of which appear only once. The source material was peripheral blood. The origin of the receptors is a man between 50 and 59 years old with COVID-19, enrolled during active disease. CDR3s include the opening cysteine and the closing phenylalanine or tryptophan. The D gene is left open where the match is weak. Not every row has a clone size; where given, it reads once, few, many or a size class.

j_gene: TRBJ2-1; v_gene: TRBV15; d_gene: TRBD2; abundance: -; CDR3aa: CATSAGTSGGVYNEQFF; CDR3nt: TGTGCCACCAGCGCGGGGACTAGCGGGGGGGTATACAATGAGCAGTTCTTC
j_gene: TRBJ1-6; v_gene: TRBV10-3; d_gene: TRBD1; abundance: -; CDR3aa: CATRTGNVNSPLHF; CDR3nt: TGTGCCACTAGGACAGGGAATGTAAATTCACCCCTCCACTTT
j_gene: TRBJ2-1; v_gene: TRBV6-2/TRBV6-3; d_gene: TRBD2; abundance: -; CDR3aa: CASSKSSGGYNEQFF; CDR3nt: TGTGCCAGCAGTAAATCTAGCGGGGGGTACAATGAGCAGTTCTTC
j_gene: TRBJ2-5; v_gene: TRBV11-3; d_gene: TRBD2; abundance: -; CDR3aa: CASSLGLAATQETQYF; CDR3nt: TGTGCCAGCAGCTTAGGACTAGCAGCCACCCAAGAGACCCAGTACTTC
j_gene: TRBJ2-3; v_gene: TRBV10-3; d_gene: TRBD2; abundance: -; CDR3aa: CAISEVSGGRGGDTQYF; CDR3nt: TGTGCCATCAGTGAGGTTAGCGGGGGCCGAGGGGGAGATACGCAGTATTTT
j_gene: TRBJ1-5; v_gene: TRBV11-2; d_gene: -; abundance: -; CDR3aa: CASSLGTWTENQPQHF; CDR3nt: TGTGCCAGCAGCTTAGGTACCTGGACAGAGAATCAGCCCCAGCATTTT
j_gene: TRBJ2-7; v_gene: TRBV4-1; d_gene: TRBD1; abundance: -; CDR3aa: CASSHGQGGYEQYF; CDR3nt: TGCGCCAGCAGCCACGGACAGGGCGGCTACGAGCAGTACTTC
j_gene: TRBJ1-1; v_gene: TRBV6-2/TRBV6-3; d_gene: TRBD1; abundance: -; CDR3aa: CASSTTGGRTEAFF; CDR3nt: TGTGCCAGCAGTACGACAGGGGGCAGGACTGAAGCTTTCTTT
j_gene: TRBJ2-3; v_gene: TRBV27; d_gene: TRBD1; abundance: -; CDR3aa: CASGARGRGTQYF; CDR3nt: TGTGCCAGCGGCGCCAGGGGGCGGGGTACGCAGTATTTT
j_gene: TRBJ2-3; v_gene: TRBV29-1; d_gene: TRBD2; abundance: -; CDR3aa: CSVDDRGVSGDTQYF; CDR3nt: TGCAGCGTTGATGACCGGGGGGTCTCGGGTGATACGCAGTATTTT
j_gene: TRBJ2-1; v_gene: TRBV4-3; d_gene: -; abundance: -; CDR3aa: CASSRSSGGPHEQFF; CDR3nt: TGCGCCAGCAGCCGTTCGAGCGGAGGGCCTCATGAGCAGTTCTTC
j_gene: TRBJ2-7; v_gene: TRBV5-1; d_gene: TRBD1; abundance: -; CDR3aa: CASSRGDRGYEQYF; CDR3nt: TGCGCCAGCAGCAGAGGGGACAGGGGGTACGAGCAGTACTTC
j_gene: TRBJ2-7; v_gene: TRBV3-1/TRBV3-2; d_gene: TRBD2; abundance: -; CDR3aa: CASSKRRDYSYEQYF; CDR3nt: TGTGCCAGCAGCAAACGCCGGGACTACTCCTACGAGCAGTACTTC
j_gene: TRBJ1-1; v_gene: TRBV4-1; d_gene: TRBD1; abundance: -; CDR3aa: CASSHGDRVNTEAFF; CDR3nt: TGCGCCAGCAGCCACGGGGACAGGGTGAATACTGAAGCTTTCTTT
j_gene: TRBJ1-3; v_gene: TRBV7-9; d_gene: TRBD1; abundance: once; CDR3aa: CASSPAGTGQGNTIYF; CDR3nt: TGTGCCAGCAGCCCAGCCGGGACAGGGCAGGGAAACACCATATATTTT
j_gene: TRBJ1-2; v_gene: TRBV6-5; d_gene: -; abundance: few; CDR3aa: CASRTGGGYTF; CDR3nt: TGTGCCAGCAGAACAGGCGGCGGCTACACCTTC
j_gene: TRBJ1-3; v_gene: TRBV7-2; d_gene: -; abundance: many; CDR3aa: CASSLADSWGNTIYF; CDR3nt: TGTGCCAGCAGCTTAGCGGACAGCTGGGGAAACACCATATATTTT
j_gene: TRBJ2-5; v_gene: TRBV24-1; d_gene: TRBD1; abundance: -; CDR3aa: CATSATGGSVETQYF; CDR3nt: TGTGCCACCAGTGCGACAGGGGGCTCTGTAGAGACCCAGTACTTC
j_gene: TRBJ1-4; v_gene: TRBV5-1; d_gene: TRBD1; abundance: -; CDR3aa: CASSFLTGGTNEKLFF; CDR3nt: TGCGCCAGCAGCTTCCTAACAGGGGGCACTAATGAAAAACTGTTTTTT
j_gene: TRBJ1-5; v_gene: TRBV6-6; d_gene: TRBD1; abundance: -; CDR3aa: CASSQTGASNQPQHF; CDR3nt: TGTGCCAGCAGCCAGACAGGGGCCAGCAATCAGCCCCAGCATTTT
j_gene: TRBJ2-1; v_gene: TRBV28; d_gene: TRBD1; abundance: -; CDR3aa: CASALLGQSYNEQFF; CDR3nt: TGTGCCAGCGCCCTTTTGGGACAGTCCTACAATGAGCAGTTCTTC
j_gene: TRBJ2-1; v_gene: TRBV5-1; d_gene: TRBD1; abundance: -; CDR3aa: CASSATGTAYNEQFF; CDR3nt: TGCGCCAGCAGCGCAACCGGGACAGCCTACAATGAGCAGTTCTTC
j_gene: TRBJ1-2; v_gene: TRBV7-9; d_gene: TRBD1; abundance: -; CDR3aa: CASSLDRGTYGYTF; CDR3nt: TGTGCCAGCAGCTTAGACAGGGGGACCTATGGCTACACCTTC
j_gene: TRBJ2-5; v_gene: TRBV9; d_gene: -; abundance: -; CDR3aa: CASSVRGEGPETQYF; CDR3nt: TGTGCCAGCAGCGTAAGGGGGGAGGGTCCAGAGACCCAGTACTTC
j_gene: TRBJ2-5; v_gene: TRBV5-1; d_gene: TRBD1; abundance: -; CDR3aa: CASSLTGGAEETQYF; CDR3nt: TGCGCCAGCAGCTTGACAGGGGGCGCGGAGGAGACCCAGTACTTC
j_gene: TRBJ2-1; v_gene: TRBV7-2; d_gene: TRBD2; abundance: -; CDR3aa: CASSPEAGGYNEQFF; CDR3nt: TGTGCCAGCAGCCCAGAAGCGGGGGGGTACAATGAGCAGTTCTTC
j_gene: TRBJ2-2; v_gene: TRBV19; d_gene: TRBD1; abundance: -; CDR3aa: CASTPRDRGRFNGELFF; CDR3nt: TGTGCCAGTACACCCCGGGACAGGGGGCGTTTTAACGGGGAGCTGTTTTTT
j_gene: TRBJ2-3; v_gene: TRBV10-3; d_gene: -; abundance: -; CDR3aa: CAISDARGGDTQYF; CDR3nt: TGTGCCATCAGTGACGCGCGGGGCGGGGATACGCAGTATTTT